This T cell receptor (beta chain) was retrieved from a study of beta chain features in type 1 diabetes. General observations from the study: Cells carrying high TCR expression could end up over-represented when cDNA is sequenced. Moderately but significantly shorter TCRB CDR3s were found in Type 1 diabetes patients in all four CD4+ subsets.

This clone was counted only a few times. Its antigen is not known. Per the germline V gene, CDR1 is SGHTA and CDR2 is FQGNSA. The CDR3 covers 14 residues. V lost 3 bases and J 5 bases, leaving 13 bases between the germline ends. Expressed TCRB transcripts were sequenced because the isolated RNA had all been reverse transcribed beforehand. There were about 3.5 million reads on average in the naive, central memory and regulatory T cell samples. The data were produced by immunoSEQ multiplex PCR, yet TCRdb's version contains in-frame clones alone and is incomplete. The sample carries around 180,000 clones, around 7.8% recorded once.

This chain joins TRBV7-2 and TRBJ2-5, with D tentatively TRBD2 (6 bases). The sequencing input was central memory CD4+ T cells from blood. The receptor comes from a woman aged 40 to 50 with type 1 diabetes. The CDR3 here is CASSFGSPRETQYF. The CDR3 coding sequence is TGTGCCAGCAGCTTCGGGAGTCCTCGGGAGACCCAGTACTTC.